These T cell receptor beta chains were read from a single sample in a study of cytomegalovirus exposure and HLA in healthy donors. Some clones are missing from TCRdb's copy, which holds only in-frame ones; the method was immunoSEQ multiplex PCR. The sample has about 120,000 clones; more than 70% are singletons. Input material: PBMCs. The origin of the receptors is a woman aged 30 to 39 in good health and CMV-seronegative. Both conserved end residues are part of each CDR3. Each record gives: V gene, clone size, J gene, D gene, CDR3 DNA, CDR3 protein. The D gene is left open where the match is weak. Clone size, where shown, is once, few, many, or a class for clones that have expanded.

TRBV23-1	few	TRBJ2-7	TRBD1	TGCGCCATCCCTCCTCAGGGGGACATCTACGAGCAGTACTTC	CAIPPQGDIYEQYF
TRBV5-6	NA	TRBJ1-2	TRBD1	TGTGCCAGCAGCTTGAGGGTGGGACAGGGGAACTATGGCTACACCTTC	CASSLRVGQGNYGYTF
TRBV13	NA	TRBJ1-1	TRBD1	TGTGCCAGCAGCTTAGAGGGCAGGGGGCGAAACACTGAAGCTTTCTTT	CASSLEGRGRNTEAFF
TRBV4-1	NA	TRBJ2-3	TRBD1	TGCGCCAGCAGCCATGAAGAATGGGGACAGGGGCGCGGGGATACGCAGTATTTT	CASSHEEWGQGRGDTQYF
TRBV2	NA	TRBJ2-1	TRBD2	TGTGCCAGCAGTGTCCTAGCGGGGGGCTCCAATGAGCAGTTCTTC	CASSVLAGGSNEQFF
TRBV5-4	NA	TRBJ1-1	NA	TGTGCCAGCAGCCCGACCGGAGGGAACACTGAAGCTTTCTTT	CASSPTGGNTEAFF
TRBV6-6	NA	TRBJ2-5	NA	TGTGCCAGCAGTTACATACGCAGCCAAGAGACCCAGTACTTC	CASSYIRSQETQYF
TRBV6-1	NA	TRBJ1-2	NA	TGTGCCAGCAGTGAAAGCCCCTCGGGAGGGGGGGATCGAGGCTACACCTTC	CASSESPSGGGDRGYTF
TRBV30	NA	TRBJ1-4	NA	TGTGCCTGGAAGTTGGGGGGGCGGGAAAAACTGTTTTTT	CAWKLGGREKLFF
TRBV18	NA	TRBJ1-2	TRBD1	TGTGCCAGCTCACCAACCGGGACAGGGGATGGCTACACCTTC	CASSPTGTGDGYTF
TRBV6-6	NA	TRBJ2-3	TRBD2	TGTGCCAGCAGTTACTATCCCGGGGGGGCCACAGATACGCAGTATTTT	CASSYYPGGATDTQYF
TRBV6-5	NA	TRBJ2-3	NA	TGTGCCAGCAGTTCACCGGGAAATACGCAGTATTTT	CASSSPGNTQYF
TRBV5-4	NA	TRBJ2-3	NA	TGTGCCAGCAGCCCGAGGGGGGGGGCTAGCACAGATACGCAGTATTTT	CASSPRGGASTDTQYF
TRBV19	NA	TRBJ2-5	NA	TGTGCCAGTAGTGGGAGATTGGACAGCCAAGAGACCCAGTACTTC	CASSGRLDSQETQYF
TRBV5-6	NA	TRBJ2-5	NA	TGTGCCAGCAGCCCGCCCAGGACAGCCCAAGAGACCCAGTACTTC	CASSPPRTAQETQYF
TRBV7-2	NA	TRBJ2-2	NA	TGTGCCAGCAGCTTAAGGGCAGGGCGTGTCACCGGGGAGCTGTTTTTT	CASSLRAGRVTGELFF
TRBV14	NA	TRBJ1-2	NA	TGTGCCAGCAGCCCAGGGACTTATGGCTACACCTTC	CASSPGTYGYTF
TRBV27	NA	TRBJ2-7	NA	TGTGCCACCGCAAGGGGTGGCGAGCAGTACTTC	CATARGGEQYF
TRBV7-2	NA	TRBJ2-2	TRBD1	TGTGCCAGCAGCTTAGAAGGACAGGTGGGCGGGGAGCTGTTTTTT	CASSLEGQVGGELFF
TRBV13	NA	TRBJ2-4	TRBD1	TGTGCCAGCAGCTTAGCCCCGGGACAGGGTAACATTCAGTACTTC	CASSLAPGQGNIQYF